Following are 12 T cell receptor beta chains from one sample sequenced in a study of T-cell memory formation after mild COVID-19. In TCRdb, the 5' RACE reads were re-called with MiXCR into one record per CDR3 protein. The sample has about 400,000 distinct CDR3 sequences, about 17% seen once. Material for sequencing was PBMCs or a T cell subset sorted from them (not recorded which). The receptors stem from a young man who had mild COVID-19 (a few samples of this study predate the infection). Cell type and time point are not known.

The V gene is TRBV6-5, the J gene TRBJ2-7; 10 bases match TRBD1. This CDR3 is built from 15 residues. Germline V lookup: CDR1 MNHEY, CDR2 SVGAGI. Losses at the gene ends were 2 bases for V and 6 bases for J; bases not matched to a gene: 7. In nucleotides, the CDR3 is TGTGCCAGCAGTTACCAAGGACAGGGGGTAAGCGAGCAGTACTTC. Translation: CASSYQGQGVSEQYF.

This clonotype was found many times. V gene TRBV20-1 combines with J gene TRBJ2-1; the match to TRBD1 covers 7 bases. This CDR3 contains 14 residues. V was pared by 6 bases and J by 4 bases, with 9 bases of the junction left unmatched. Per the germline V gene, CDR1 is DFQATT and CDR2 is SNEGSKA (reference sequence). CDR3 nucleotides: TGCAGTGCCCCCACGCCGGGACAGTACAATGAGCAGTTCTTC. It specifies CSAPTPGQYNEQFF.

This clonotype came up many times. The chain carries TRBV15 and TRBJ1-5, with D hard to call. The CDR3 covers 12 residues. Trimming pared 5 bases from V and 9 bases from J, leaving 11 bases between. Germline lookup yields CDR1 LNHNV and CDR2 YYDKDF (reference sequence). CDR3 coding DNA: TGTGCCACCAGCGTCAGGTCCTTGCCCCAGCATTTT. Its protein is CATSVRSLPQHF.

DNA of the CDR3: TGTGCCAGCAGACCCGGGACAGGGTATTCCGGGGAGCTGTTTTTT. Translating gives CASRPGTGYSGELFF. The chain carries TRBV7-2 and TRBJ2-2; TRBD1 matches 9 bases. Unmatched junction bases numbered 8, after V lost 6 bases and J lost 6 bases. There are 15 residues in the CDR3. The germline V gene has CDR1 SGHTA and CDR2 FQGNSA.

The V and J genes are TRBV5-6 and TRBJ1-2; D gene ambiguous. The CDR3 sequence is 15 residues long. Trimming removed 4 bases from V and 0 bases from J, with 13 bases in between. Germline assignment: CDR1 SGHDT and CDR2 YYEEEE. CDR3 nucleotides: TGTGCCAGCAGCCCTCGACCCGCAACTAACTATGGCTACACCTTC. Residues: CASSPRPATNYGYTF.

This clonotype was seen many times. The CDR3 region has the DNA TGTGCCAGCAGCATCCTAAACAGGGAGGCAAAAGCTTTCTTT. As protein: CASSILNREAKAFF. This chain links TRBV5-6 with TRBJ1-1, with TRBD1 as a possible D gene (6 bases). This CDR3 region has 14 residues. Germline V gene lookup returns CDR1 SGHDT and CDR2 YYEEEE. The ends were cut back, 4 bases at V and 9 bases at J, with 19 bases in the middle.

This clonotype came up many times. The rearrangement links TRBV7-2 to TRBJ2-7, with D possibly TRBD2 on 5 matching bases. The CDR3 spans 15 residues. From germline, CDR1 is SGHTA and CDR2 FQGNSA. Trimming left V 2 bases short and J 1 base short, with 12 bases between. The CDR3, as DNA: TGTGCCAGCAGCTTACGCTTAGGACTGTCCTACGAGCAGTACTTC. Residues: CASSLRLGLSYEQYF.

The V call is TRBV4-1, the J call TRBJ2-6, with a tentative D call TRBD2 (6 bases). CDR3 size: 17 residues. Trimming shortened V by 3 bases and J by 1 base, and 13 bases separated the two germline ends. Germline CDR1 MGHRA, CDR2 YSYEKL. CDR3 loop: CASSHSRDLSGANVLTF. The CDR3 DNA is TGCGCCAGCAGCCACTCACGGGACTTGTCTGGGGCCAACGTCCTGACTTTC.

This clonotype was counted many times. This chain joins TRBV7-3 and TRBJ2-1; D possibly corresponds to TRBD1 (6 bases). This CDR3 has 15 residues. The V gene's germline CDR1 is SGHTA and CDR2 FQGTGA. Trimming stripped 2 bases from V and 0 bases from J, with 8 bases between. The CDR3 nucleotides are TGTGCCAGCAGCTTAGGGGGCGCCTCCTACAATGAGCAGTTCTTC. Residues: CASSLGGASYNEQFF.

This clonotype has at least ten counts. The CDR3 here is CASNPYEGAGFDYGYTF. DNA of the CDR3: TGTGCCAGCAATCCTTACGAAGGGGCAGGGTTTGACTATGGCTACACCTTC. The V call is TRBV28, the J call TRBJ1-2; D is perhaps TRBD1 (5 bases). The CDR3 runs to 17 residues. Trimming cost V 7 bases and J 3 bases, with 24 bases left between them. From germline, CDR1 is MDHEN and CDR2 SYDVKM.

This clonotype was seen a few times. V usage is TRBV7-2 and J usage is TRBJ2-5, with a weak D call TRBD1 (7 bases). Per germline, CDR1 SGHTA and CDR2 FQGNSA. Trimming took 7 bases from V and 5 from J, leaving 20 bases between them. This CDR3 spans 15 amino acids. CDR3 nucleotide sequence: TGTGCCAGCACCCCATGGGCAGGGGGGCACGAGACCCAGTACTTC. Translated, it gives CASTPWAGGHETQYF.

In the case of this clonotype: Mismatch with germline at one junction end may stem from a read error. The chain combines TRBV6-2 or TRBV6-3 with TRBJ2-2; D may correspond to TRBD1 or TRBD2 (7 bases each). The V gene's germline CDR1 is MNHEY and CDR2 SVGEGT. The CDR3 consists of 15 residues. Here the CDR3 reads CASSRPRGGTGELFF. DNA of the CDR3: TGTGCCAGCAGTCGGCCCAGGGGGGGCACCGGGGAGCTGTTTTTC.